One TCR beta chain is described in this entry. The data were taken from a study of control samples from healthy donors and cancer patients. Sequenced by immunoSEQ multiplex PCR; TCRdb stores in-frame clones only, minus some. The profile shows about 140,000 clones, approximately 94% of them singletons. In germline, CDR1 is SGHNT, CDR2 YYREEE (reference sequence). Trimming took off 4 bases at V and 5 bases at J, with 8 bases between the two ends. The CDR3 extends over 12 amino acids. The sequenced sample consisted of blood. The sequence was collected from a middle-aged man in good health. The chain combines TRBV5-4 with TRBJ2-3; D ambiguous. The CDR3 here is CASSASGDTQYF. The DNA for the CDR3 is TGTGCCAGCAGCGCTTCCGGAGATACGCAGTATTTT.